These 27 T cell receptor beta chains originate from one sample sequenced in a study of OX40 agonist ivuxolimab in advanced cancers. The protocol was immunoSEQ multiplex PCR, while the TCRdb copy is restricted to in-frame clones and leaves out a portion. The sample lists about 59,000 clones; about 94% were seen once. This specimen was CD4+ or CD8+ T cells sorted from blood, taken in a trial of the OX40 agonist ivuxolimab. Receptor source: an adult with an advanced solid tumor such as melanoma, head and neck, liver or kidney cancer.

V is TRBV12-5 and J is TRBJ2-5, with D tentatively TRBD1 (5 bases). Germline values: CDR1 LGHNT, CDR2 FRNRAP. This CDR3 has 15 amino acids. With 6 bases removed from V and 4 bases from J, the gap between germline ends came to 18 bases. CDR3 nucleotide sequence: TGTGCTAGTGGCCCTGGGAAGGTAGGGGTAGAGACCCAGTACTTC. Its protein is CASGPGKVGVETQYF.

Only a few counts were recorded for this clone. The V call is TRBV7-9, the J call TRBJ1-5, with D possibly TRBD1 on 6 matching bases. CDR1 is SEHNR, CDR2 FQNEAQ, per germline (reference sequence). The germline V and J ends were trimmed by 3 bases and 0 bases, with 9 bases remaining between them. CDR3 size: 15 residues. Written as DNA, the CDR3 is TGTGCCAGCAGCTTGACAGGCCTTAGCAATCAGCCCCAGCATTTT. Amino acid sequence: CASSLTGLSNQPQHF.

This chain joins TRBV27 and TRBJ1-2; TRBD1 agrees at 10 bases. After removal of 6 bases from V and 7 bases from J, the junction contained 11 bases not matched to a gene. The length of the CDR3 is 15 residues. The V gene's germline CDR1 is MNHEY and CDR2 SMNVEV (reference sequence). The DNA for the CDR3 is TGTGCCAGCAGCCCGGGACAGGGGAAAACAGGTGGCTACACCTTC. This sequence encodes CASSPGQGKTGGYTF.

The chain has TRBV13 and TRBJ1-1; D call uncertain. The CDR3 runs 12 residues. Trimming removed 3 bases at V and 5 bases at J, with 7 bases between. Germline assignment: CDR1 PRHDT and CDR2 FYEKMQ (reference sequence). CDR3 amino acids: CASSFGWTEAFF. CDR3 sequence (DNA): TGTGCCAGCAGCTTCGGATGGACTGAAGCTTTCTTT. The entire variable domain, with the rest obtained from reference TRBV13 and TRBJ1-1, is as follows: AAGVIQSPRHLIKEKRETATLKCYPIPRHDTVYWYQQGPGQDPQFLISFYEKMQSDKGSIPDRFSAQQFSDYHSELNMSSLELGDSALYFCASSFGWTEAFFGQGTRLTVV.

A single count supports this clone. The chain couples TRBV21-1 to TRBJ2-2; no check of the table's D call, TRBD2, against the DNA was made. TRBV21-1 is described as a pseudogene. The CDR3 spans 19 residues. CDR3 sequence: CASSKGTSGGSPNTGELFF. In nucleotides, the CDR3 is TGTGCCAGCAGCAAAGGGACTAGCGGGGGCTCCCCGAACACCGGGGAGCTGTTTTTT.

The V gene is TRBV27, the J gene TRBJ2-3, with TRBD1 matching 7 bases. Germline assignment: CDR1 MNHEY and CDR2 SMNVEV (reference sequence). Trimming took 4 bases from V and 13 from J; bases not matched to a gene: 8. The CDR3 runs 12 residues. For the CDR3, the DNA is TGTGCCAGCAGTTACACCGGGACAGACGAGTATTTT. This codes for CASSYTGTDEYF.

The V and J genes are TRBV30 and TRBJ1-2; maybe TRBD1 (6 bases). CDR1 and CDR2 from the germline V gene are GTSNPN and SVGIG (reference sequence). V shed 1 base and J shed 4 bases, with 13 bases lying between them. The CDR3 is made up of 14 amino acids. The CDR3 coding sequence is TGTGCCTGGAGTGGGGGGGGCACGACCTATGGCTACACCTTC. As protein: CAWSGGGTTYGYTF. The full variable domain, rest sourced from reference TRBV30 and TRBJ1-2, is SQTIHQWPATLVQPVGSPLSLECTVEGTSNPNLYWYRQAAGRGLQLLFYSVGIGQISSEVPQNLSASRPQDRQFILSSKKLLLSDSGFYLCAWSGGGTTYGYTFGSGTRLTVV.

The chain carries TRBV12-5 and TRBJ2-3; possible D gene TRBD2, 6 bases. V was pared by 7 bases and J by 0 bases, with 14 bases between. This CDR3 region has 15 residues. Germline V gene sequence: CDR1 LGHNT, CDR2 FRNRAP. CDR3 coding DNA: TGTGCTAGTGCACGCGGGGATATTAGCACAGATACGCAGTATTTT. Translating it yields CASARGDISTDTQYF.

The chain has TRBV4-3 and TRBJ2-7; D is uncertain. V lost 0 bases and J lost 3, with 15 bases in between. Germline CDR1 LGHNA, CDR2 YSLEER. This CDR3 has 16 residues. This CDR3 reads CASSQDYGALYYEQYF. CDR3 sequence (DNA): TGCGCCAGCAGCCAAGATTATGGAGCGCTATACTACGAGCAGTACTTC.

J is TRBJ2-2 and V is TRBV30; D perhaps matches TRBD1 (6 bases). The CDR3 runs 13 residues. V was pared by 5 bases and J by 4 bases, with 11 bases between. Germline V lookup: CDR1 GTSNPN, CDR2 SVGIG (reference sequence). DNA of the CDR3: TGTGCCTGGCGACAGGTTTTCACCGGGGAGCTGTTTTTT. Translated, it gives CAWRQVFTGELFF.

The gene calls are TRBV9 and TRBJ2-1, with 11 bases lining up with TRBD2. Trimming at V came to 3 bases and at J to 4 bases, leaving 6 bases not matched to a gene. Per germline, CDR1 SGDLS and CDR2 YYNGEE. There are 16 residues in the CDR3. CDR3 protein: CASSATSGSGYNEQFF. The DNA for the CDR3 is TGTGCCAGCAGCGCCACTAGCGGGAGTGGATACAATGAGCAGTTCTTC.

This clone was seen once. The chain carries TRBV19 and TRBJ2-3, with TRBD1 matching over 9 bases. After removal of 9 bases from V and 2 bases from J, the junction contained 6 bases not matched to a gene. Germline V gene sequence: CDR1 LNHDA, CDR2 SQIVND (reference sequence). The length of the CDR3 is 14 residues. CDR3 in DNA: TGTGCCAGCAACAGGGGGCGGTTCACAGATACGCAGTATTTT. Amino acids: CASNRGRFTDTQYF.

The V gene is TRBV4-3, the J gene TRBJ2-7, with D perhaps matching TRBD1 or TRBD2 (5 bases each). The germline gives CDR1 LGHNA, CDR2 YSLEER. This CDR3 has 15 amino acids. With 0 bases removed from V and 0 bases from J, the gap between germline ends came to 9 bases. The chain's CDR3 is CASSQEGRASYEQYF. The CDR3 region has the DNA TGCGCCAGCAGCCAAGAGGGGCGGGCCTCCTACGAGCAGTACTTC.

This rearrangement joins TRBV2 to TRBJ1-1, with 9 positions matching TRBD1. V lost 5 bases and J lost 0; bases outside the gene matches: 10. The CDR3 extends over 17 amino acids. Germline V lookup: CDR1 SNHLY, CDR2 FYNNEI. The CDR3 DNA sequence: TGTGCCAGCAGTCAAAGGGACAGGGCGTCGATGAACACTGAAGCTTTCTTT. It encodes CASSQRDRASMNTEAFF.

The rearrangement links TRBV13 to TRBJ1-2; 7 positions match TRBD1. V lost 5 bases, J lost 0 bases, and 12 bases stayed unmatched. CDR3 length: 17 residues. Germline loops: CDR1 PRHDT, CDR2 FYEKMQ (reference sequence). The CDR3 region is CASSAGTDPQSNYGYTF. The CDR3 coding sequence is TGTGCCAGCAGCGCGGGGACAGATCCGCAATCTAACTATGGCTACACCTTC.

The V call is TRBV15, the J call TRBJ2-7; 9 bases align to TRBD2. The CDR3 extends over 14 amino acids. Germline CDR1 LNHNV, CDR2 YYDKDF (reference sequence). After removal of 6 bases from V and 0 bases from J, the junction contained 3 bases not matched to a gene. The chain's CDR3 is CATRPTSGSYEQYF. The DNA for the CDR3 is TGTGCCACCAGGCCGACTAGCGGCTCCTACGAGCAGTACTTC.

V gene TRBV7-2 combines with J gene TRBJ2-7; 10 nucleotides match TRBD1. Trimming removed 4 bases from V and 2 bases from J; junction bases left unmatched: 2. Germline CDR1 and CDR2: SGHTA and FQGNSA. There are 14 residues in the CDR3. The CDR3 region has the DNA TGTGCCAGCAGCTCCGACAGGGGGCCCTACGAGCAGTACTTC. Protein product: CASSSDRGPYEQYF.

This chain links TRBV7-9 with TRBJ1-5; possibly TRBD1 for D (5 bases). This CDR3 region has 16 residues. CDR1 and CDR2 (germline): SEHNR, FQNEAQ (reference sequence). V was pared by 5 bases and J by 0 bases, with 14 bases between. As DNA, the CDR3 is TGTGCCAGCAGCCCAGTTGGGGCTATTAGCAATCAGCCCCAGCATTTT. This sequence encodes CASSPVGAISNQPQHF.

This clone was counted a single time. The rearrangement links TRBV4-3 to TRBJ2-7; D assignment may be TRBD1 or TRBD2 (5 bases each). Germline assignment: CDR1 LGHNA and CDR2 YSLEER. The CDR3 runs 18 residues. Deletions cut 0 bases from V and 3 bases from J, with 21 bases between. CDR3 DNA sequence: TGCGCCAGCAGCCAAGAAGATTCTAGCCGCAGGGAATTCTACGAGCAGTACTTC. The encoded protein is CASSQEDSSRREFYEQYF.

J is TRBJ2-7 and V is TRBV6-4; TRBD1 agrees at 12 bases. The trim removed 6 bases at V and 2 bases at J, leaving 5 bases unmatched. This CDR3 is 15 amino acids long. Germline lookup yields CDR1 MRHNA and CDR2 SNTAGT. The DNA of the CDR3 is TGTGCCAGCAGGCGGGACAGGGGGCGGACCTACGAGCAGTACTTC. Translated, it gives CASRRDRGRTYEQYF.

This clone showed up just a few times. This chain links TRBV10-3 with TRBJ1-5; D gene unclear. CDR3 length: 14 residues. V was clipped by 9 bases and J by 1 base, with 13 bases between them. CDR1 and CDR2 (germline): ENHRY, SYGVKD. CDR3 sequence: CAISQGRSNQPQHF. In DNA form, the CDR3 reads TGTGCCATTTCCCAAGGGAGGAGCAATCAGCCCCAGCATTTT.

The chain has TRBV7-2 and TRBJ2-7, with 12 bases that match TRBD2. Germline lookup yields CDR1 SGHTA and CDR2 FQGNSA. Germline trimming cut 0 bases from V and 3 bases from J; bases unmatched to any gene: 9. This CDR3 spans 18 amino acids. The CDR3 DNA is TGTGCCAGCAGCTTAGCTCTAGCGGGAGGGCCTTCAAACTACGAGCAGTACTTC. Translating gives CASSLALAGGPSNYEQYF. Full variable domain (rest looked up from reference TRBV7-2 and TRBJ2-7): GAGVSQSPSNKVTEKGKDVELRCDPISGHTALYWYRQSLGQGLEFLIYFQGNSAPDKSGLPSDRFSAERTGGSVSTLTIQRTQQEDSAVYLCASSLALAGGPSNYEQYFGPGTRLTVT.

This chain joins TRBV9 and TRBJ2-2, with 12 nucleotides matching TRBD2. Germline values: CDR1 SGDLS, CDR2 YYNGEE. With V trimmed by 3 bases and J by 4 bases, 4 bases remained unmatched. The CDR3 is made up of 16 amino acids. This CDR3 reads CASSATSGSVTGELFF. The CDR3 DNA reads as TGTGCCAGCAGCGCGACTAGCGGGAGTGTCACCGGGGAGCTGTTTTTT.

The chain employs TRBV5-4 and TRBJ2-7; D is unresolved. This CDR3 is 12 amino acids long. Trimming cost V 4 bases and J 3 bases, with 8 bases left between them. Germline loops: CDR1 SGHNT, CDR2 YYREEE (reference sequence). CDR3 bases: TGTGCCAGCAGCCCGCAAGGCTACGAGCAGTACTTC. It specifies CASSPQGYEQYF.

The rearrangement uses TRBV6-6 and TRBJ1-1, with 8 bases fitting TRBD1. Unmatched junction bases numbered 5, after V lost 4 bases and J lost 1 base. The length of the CDR3 is 15 residues. CDR1 is MNHNY, CDR2 SVGAGI, per germline (reference sequence). The DNA for the CDR3 is TGTGCCAGCAGTTCCGGACAGGGAAGGAACACTGAAGCTTTCTTT. Translated: CASSSGQGRNTEAFF.

The chain employs TRBV4-3 and TRBJ2-7; D call uncertain. CDR3 length equals 15 residues. V shed 4 bases and J shed 3 bases, with 16 bases lying between them. CDR1 and CDR2 from the germline V gene are LGHNA and YSLEER. CDR3 loop: CASSLYRATLYEQYF. DNA of the CDR3: TGCGCCAGCAGCCTATACCGGGCCACCCTCTACGAGCAGTACTTC.

V is TRBV27 and J is TRBJ2-1; D gene uncertain. CDR3 length: 15 residues. Trimming took off 2 bases at V and 3 bases at J, with 11 bases between the two ends. Germline CDR1 and CDR2: MNHEY and SMNVEV (reference sequence). As DNA, the CDR3 is TGTGCCAGCAGTTTAACCGGAAGTTACTACAATGAGCAGTTCTTC. It encodes CASSLTGSYYNEQFF.